The 25 T cell receptor beta chains below were found in one sample sequenced in a study of cytomegalovirus exposure and HLA in healthy donors. PCR primers comprised 60 Vbeta and 13 Jbeta primers. The repertoire was sequenced with immunoSEQ multiplex PCR; TCRdb's copy has only in-frame clones and lacks some. The sample yields roughly 190,000 clones, more than 9.5% seen once. The sequencing input was PBMCs. Receptors originate from a man aged 50 to 59 in good health and CMV-seropositive.

This chain joins TRBV19 and TRBJ1-2, with D perhaps matching TRBD1 (5 bases). The germline V gene has CDR1 LNHDA and CDR2 SQIVND (reference sequence). Trimming took off 2 bases at V and 8 bases at J, with 18 bases between the two ends. There are 15 residues in the CDR3. For the CDR3, the DNA is TGTGCCAGTAGTATACCAAGGGGAAGAAGGGGCGGCTACACCTTC. It yields the protein CASSIPRGRRGGYTF. Drawing the rest from reference TRBV19 and TRBJ1-2, the complete variable domain is DGGITQSPKYLFRKEGQNVTLSCEQNLNHDAMYWYRQDPGQGLRLIYYSQIVNDFQKGDIAEGYSVSREKKESFPLTVTSAQKNPTAFYLCASSIPRGRRGGYTFGSGTRLTVV.

This clone was observed a few times. The J gene is TRBJ1-1, the V gene TRBV5-1; D may be TRBD1 (5 bases). Germline loops: CDR1 SGHRS, CDR2 YFSETQ. With 0 bases removed from V and 1 base from J, the gap between germline ends came to 16 bases. This CDR3 has 17 residues. The CDR3 sequence: CASSLGSGRATNTEAFF. The DNA of the CDR3 is TGCGCCAGCAGCTTGGGGTCGGGCAGGGCAACGAACACTGAAGCTTTCTTT.

This clone was detected a few times. CDR3 in amino acids: CASSLGLAGVSGTGELFF. The DNA of the CDR3 is TGTGCCAGCAGCCTGGGACTAGCGGGGGTGTCGGGCACCGGGGAGCTGTTTTTT. The chain couples TRBV4-2 to TRBJ2-2, with TRBD2 matching over 14 bases. This CDR3 has 18 residues. With 4 bases clipped from V and 4 bases from J, the junction kept 8 bases outside the gene matches. Germline values: CDR1 LGHNA, CDR2 YNFKEQ.

This clone was observed a handful of times. This chain uses TRBV19 with TRBJ1-6, with TRBD1 matching over 8 bases. In germline, CDR1 is LNHDA, CDR2 SQIVND (reference sequence). The CDR3 totals 16 residues. After removal of 1 base from V and 9 bases from J, the junction contained 8 bases not matched to a gene. CDR3 sequence reads: CASSIGETGVISPLHF. Here the CDR3 DNA reads TGTGCCAGTAGTATAGGAGAGACAGGGGTGATTTCACCCCTCCACTTT.

A few counts support this clone. This rearrangement joins TRBV5-4 to TRBJ1-1, with TRBD1 matching over 8 bases. The trim removed 0 bases at V and 7 bases at J, leaving 5 bases unmatched. The CDR3 extends over 14 amino acids. Looked up from germline, CDR1 is SGHNT and CDR2 is YYREEE (reference sequence). CDR3 sequence: CASSLVDREGEAFF. As DNA, the CDR3 is TGTGCCAGCAGCTTGGTGGACAGGGAGGGTGAAGCTTTCTTT.

The rearrangement joins TRBV7-2 to TRBJ1-5; 7 bases match TRBD1. V lost 3 bases and J lost 6; bases outside the gene matches: 5. CDR1 and CDR2 (germline): SGHTA, FQGNSA. The CDR3 length is 14 residues. The CDR3 protein is CASSLYRGGQPQHF. CDR3 in DNA: TGTGCCAGCAGCTTGTACAGGGGAGGTCAGCCCCAGCATTTT.

V usage is TRBV10-2 and J usage is TRBJ1-3; D uncertain. Germline V gene sequence: CDR1 WSHSY, CDR2 SAAADI. The CDR3 spans 17 residues. Between the trimmed V and J ends, which lost 3 bases and 2 bases, there was a span of 17 bases. The CDR3 spells CASSDTLDPVPGNTIYF. Here the CDR3 DNA reads TGCGCCAGCAGTGATACCCTAGACCCGGTCCCTGGAAACACCATATATTTT.

Only a few counts were recorded for this clone. The chain uses TRBV9 and TRBJ1-3; weak D call: TRBD1 (5 bases). The V gene's germline CDR1 is SGDLS and CDR2 YYNGEE. The CDR3 extends over 15 amino acids. Deletions cut 0 bases from V and 4 bases from J, with 11 bases between. The CDR3 DNA is TGTGCCAGCAGCGTAGAGCAGGGCCCAGGAAACACCATATATTTT. This encodes CASSVEQGPGNTIYF.

This clone has a handful of counts. The CDR3, as DNA: TGTGCCAGGGACAGATGGGAGCAGTACGTC. Translation: CARDRWEQYV. The chain uses TRBV5-6 and TRBJ2-7; a weak D match, TRBD1 (6 bases). Germline V gene lookup returns CDR1 SGHDT and CDR2 YYEEEE. Trimming removed 8 bases at V and 7 bases at J, with 10 bases between. The CDR3 is 10 residues long.

V gene TRBV29-1 combines with J gene TRBJ1-1; TRBD1 might be the D (5 bases). CDR1 is SQVTM and CDR2 is ANQGSEA in the germline V gene. This CDR3 region has 16 residues. The V end lost 1 base, the J end lost 0 bases, and 15 bases lay between the germline ends. The DNA of the CDR3 is TGCAGCGTTGAAGTGGGCAGGGCTTCTATGAACACTGAAGCTTTCTTT. The encoded protein is CSVEVGRASMNTEAFF. Variable domain in full (rest from reference TRBV29-1 and TRBJ1-1): SAVISQKPSRDICQRGTSLTIQCQVDSQVTMMFWYRQQPGQSLTLIATANQGSEATYESGFVIDKFPISRPNLTFSTLTVSNMSPEDSSIYLCSVEVGRASMNTEAFFGQGTRLTVV.

The V call is TRBV27, the J call TRBJ1-2; the D gene is possibly TRBD1 (5 bases). The CDR3 spans 13 residues. Trimming left V 4 bases short and J 3 bases short, with 9 bases between. CDR1 is MNHEY, CDR2 SMNVEV, per germline (reference sequence). CDR3: CASSSTADYGYTF. Here the CDR3 DNA reads TGTGCCAGCAGTTCGACAGCAGACTATGGCTACACCTTC.

V usage is TRBV5-1 and J usage is TRBJ2-7, with D tentatively TRBD1 (6 bases). CDR1 and CDR2 (germline): SGHRS, YFSETQ. V shed 2 bases and J shed 2 bases, with 17 bases lying between them. This CDR3 contains 16 residues. CDR3 sequence (DNA): TGCGCCAGCAGCTTCTCGGACAGAACGCGGACCTACGAGCAGTACTTC. This gives the protein CASSFSDRTRTYEQYF.

This clone showed up just a few times. The chain couples TRBV7-2 to TRBJ1-6; no definite D call. CDR1 and CDR2 from the germline V gene are SGHTA and FQGNSA. V lost 2 bases and J lost 7, with 6 bases in between. The CDR3 runs 13 residues. DNA of the CDR3: TGTGCCAGCAGCTTACTACCAAATTCACCCCTCCACTTT. This gives the protein CASSLLPNSPLHF.

Only a few counts were recorded for this clone. The chain joins TRBV5-6 to TRBJ1-6, with D tentatively TRBD1 (6 bases). CDR3 length equals 14 residues. V lost 0 bases, J lost 9 bases, and 10 bases lay in between. Germline V gives CDR1 SGHDT, CDR2 YYEEEE. This chain's CDR3 is CASSLGQGSSPLHF. The CDR3 nucleotides are TGTGCCAGCAGCTTGGGGCAGGGGAGTTCACCCCTCCACTTT.

The chain uses TRBV27 and TRBJ1-2, with 9 positions matching TRBD1. Germline-derived CDR1 and CDR2 are MNHEY and SMNVEV (reference sequence). V was clipped by 3 bases and J by 7 bases; unmatched bases: 3. CDR3 length equals 13 residues. CDR3 in amino acids: CASSFRQGGGYTF. CDR3 coding DNA: TGTGCCAGCAGTTTCAGACAGGGGGGTGGCTACACCTTC.

The chain combines TRBV10-3 with TRBJ2-5, with D unclear. The ends were cut back, 0 bases at V and 2 bases at J, with 4 bases in the middle. This CDR3 spans 13 amino acids. The germline V gene encodes CDR1 ENHRY and CDR2 SYGVKD. The CDR3 nucleotides are TGTGCCATCAGTGAGTCGAGACAAGAGACCCAGTACTTC. Protein sequence: CAISESRQETQYF.

V gene TRBV2 combines with J gene TRBJ2-7; D perhaps matches TRBD2 (5 bases). V lost 6 bases, J lost 3 bases, and 12 bases lay in between. The CDR3 consists of 13 residues. The germline CDR1 and CDR2 sequences are SNHLY and FYNNEI. The CDR3 spells CASSPGSRYEQYF. CDR3 bases: TGTGCCAGCAGCCCGGGGAGCCGCTACGAGCAGTACTTC.

The V call is TRBV7-6, the J call TRBJ2-3, with TRBD1 matching 7 bases. This CDR3 spans 16 amino acids. CDR1 and CDR2 from the germline V gene are SGHVS and FNYEAQ. V was pared by 5 bases and J by 4 bases, with 12 bases of the junction left unmatched. The CDR3 nucleotides read TGTGCCAGCAGCACCCCAGGGGGAAATCGGTCAGATACGCAGTATTTT. Amino acid sequence: CASSTPGGNRSDTQYF.

V is TRBV28 and J is TRBJ1-2; possible D gene TRBD1, 5 bases. The V and J ends lost 9 bases and 4 bases respectively, with 18 bases between them. Germline CDR1 MDHEN, CDR2 SYDVKM. The CDR3 contains 14 residues. Written as DNA, the CDR3 is TGTGCCAGTCTGACGTCAGGGACTGGCTATGGCTACACCTTC. Its translation: CASLTSGTGYGYTF.

This chain's CDR3 is CASSRWKGVEQYV. The CDR3 DNA is TGTGCCAGCAGCCGCTGGAAGGGGGTCGAGCAGTACGTC. The chain combines TRBV6-5 with TRBJ2-7, with a possible D match to TRBD1 (6 bases). Trimming stripped 6 bases from V and 6 bases from J, with 15 bases between. Germline CDR1 MNHEY, CDR2 SVGAGI. The CDR3 runs to 13 residues.

The chain is built from TRBV7-9 and TRBJ1-3, with TRBD1 matching 9 bases. J gave up 0 bases and V 4 bases, and 7 bases lay outside the gene matches. This CDR3 comprises 17 residues. Germline loops: CDR1 SEHNR, CDR2 FQNEAQ (reference sequence). CDR3 protein: CASSWNRGLSSGNTIYF. In DNA, the CDR3 is TGTGCCAGCAGCTGGAACAGGGGGCTAAGCTCTGGAAACACCATATATTTT.

This clone has more than one count but fewer than ten. The rearrangement links TRBV2 to TRBJ1-6, with 8 bases that match TRBD1. With V trimmed by 8 bases and J by 6 bases, 15 bases remained unmatched. Germline CDR1 reads SNHLY; CDR2 reads FYNNEI. There are 17 residues in the CDR3. The CDR3 spells CASSGEVSGGRNSPLHF. The CDR3 region has the DNA TGTGCCAGCTCCGGGGAGGTGTCAGGGGGCCGTAATTCACCCCTCCACTTT.

This clone was detected only a few times. This chain links TRBV6-5 with TRBJ1-1; 7 bases fit TRBD1. The CDR3 is made up of 15 amino acids. CDR1 MNHEY and CDR2 SVGAGI come from the germline V gene. V gave up 0 bases and J gave up 3 bases; unmatched junction bases: 4. The CDR3 loop reads CASSYSRGRDTEAFF. The CDR3 bases are TGTGCCAGCAGTTACTCAAGGGGGCGAGACACTGAAGCTTTCTTT.

The chain is built from TRBV4-1 and TRBJ1-4; 7 bases are shared with TRBD1. Per germline, CDR1 MGHRA and CDR2 YSYEKL. The length of the CDR3 is 15 residues. V gave up 2 bases and J gave up 5 bases; unmatched junction bases: 5. CDR3 in amino acids: CASSQLTGANEKLFF. The CDR3 DNA sequence: TGCGCCAGCAGCCAACTCACAGGGGCCAATGAAAAACTGTTTTTT.

This clone turned up a few times. The chain combines TRBV29-1 with TRBJ2-5; TRBD2 agrees at 14 bases. Germline loops: CDR1 SQVTM, CDR2 ANQGSEA. The ends lost 3 bases at V and 2 bases at J; junction bases unmatched: 17. This CDR3 has 20 residues. This chain's CDR3 is CSVDELRLAGGPVGQETQYF. The DNA for the CDR3 is TGCAGCGTTGATGAACTCCGACTAGCGGGGGGGCCAGTGGGGCAAGAGACCCAGTACTTC.